These 2 T cell receptor beta chains were all obtained from the same sample, sequenced in a study of T cell therapy after organ transplantation. The table came from immunoSEQ multiplex PCR; TCRdb's copy has only in-frame clones and leaves some out. This table has 15,000 to 20,000 clones, 65% to 85% appearing once. Specified time point: 4-8 weeks after completion of therapy. Antigens of these TCRs are unknown. This sample comprised CD8+ T cells from blood, obtained after autologous CMV-specific T cell therapy. These receptors were collected from a human patient who had received a solid organ transplant and had CMV disease. Some T cells may be graft donor cells.

The chain joins TRBV11-2 to TRBJ2-5; tentatively, D is TRBD2 (6 bases). Germline CDR1 SGHAT, CDR2 FQNNGV. The CDR3 length is 19 residues. V was cut by 1 base and J by 1 base, with 22 bases left in between. CDR3 DNA sequence: TGTGCCAGCAGCTTAGGCGAACGACTAGGCGACAGACTCCAAGAGACCCAGTACTTC. Amino acids: CASSLGERLGDRLQETQYF.

This chain connects TRBV9 to TRBJ1-2, with D possibly TRBD1 on 6 matching bases. V was clipped by 3 bases and J by 1 base, with 16 bases between them. This CDR3 is built from 16 residues. Germline CDR1 is SGDLS and CDR2 is YYNGEE. The CDR3 reads CASSAGTRTGNYGYTF. For the CDR3, the DNA is TGTGCCAGCAGCGCAGGGACACGGACGGGTAACTATGGCTACACCTTC. Full variable domain (outside the CDR3, taken from reference TRBV9 and TRBJ1-2): DSGVTQTPKHLITATGQRVTLRCSPRSGDLSVYWYQQSLDQGLQFLIQYYNGEERAKGNILERFSAQQFPDLHSELNLSSLELGDSALYFCASSAGTRTGNYGYTFGSGTRLTVV.